This T cell receptor beta chain was sequenced for a study of identical twins. Overall study findings and caveats: In drawing conclusions, the study used cross-sectional statistical analysis and did not follow the same donors.

This CDR3 is built from 15 residues. V was trimmed by 5 bases and J by 2 bases, leaving 13 bases between them. CDR1 and CDR2 from the germline V gene are LNHDA and SQIVND (reference sequence). A universal primer site was added by template switching, and unique molecular identifiers were carried by the cDNA. TCRdb fed the 5' RACE reads into MiXCR, producing one record per CDR3 protein. The sample records some 500,000 distinct CDR3 sequences, 20% to 25% being singletons. Each donor was a healthy Caucasian. Comment on this clonotype: The antigen is unknown.

In addition, the sample was reused for a study of T cells expressing NK-cell markers.

The sequence derives from a woman under 30 in good health. The specimen sequenced was CD4+ T cells sorted from blood. This chain links TRBV19 with TRBJ2-1; D ambiguous. In DNA, the CDR3 is TGTGCCAGTAGTTTATGGGGTGCAGCCTACAATGAGCAGTTCTTC. As protein: CASSLWGAAYNEQFF.